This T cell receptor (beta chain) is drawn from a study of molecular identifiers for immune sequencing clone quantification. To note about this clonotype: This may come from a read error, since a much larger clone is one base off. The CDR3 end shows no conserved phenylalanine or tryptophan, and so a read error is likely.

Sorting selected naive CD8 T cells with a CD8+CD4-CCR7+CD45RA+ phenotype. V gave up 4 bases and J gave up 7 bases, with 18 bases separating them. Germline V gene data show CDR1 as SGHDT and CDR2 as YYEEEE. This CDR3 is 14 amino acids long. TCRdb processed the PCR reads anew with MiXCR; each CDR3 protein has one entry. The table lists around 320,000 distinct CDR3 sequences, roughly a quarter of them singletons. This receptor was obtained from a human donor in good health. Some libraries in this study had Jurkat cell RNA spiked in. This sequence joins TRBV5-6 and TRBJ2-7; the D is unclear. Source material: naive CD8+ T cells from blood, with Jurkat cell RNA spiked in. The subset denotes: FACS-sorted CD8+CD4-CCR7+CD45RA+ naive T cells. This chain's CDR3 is CASSRSPGWVEQYL. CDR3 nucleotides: TGTGCCAGCAGCCGGAGCCCAGGTTGGGTTGAGCAGTACCTC.